This T cell receptor beta chain was identified in a study of T-cell reconstitution after alpha-beta-depleted transplantation in children. General study results and limits: T-cell counts and diversity were attributed mostly to newly produced T cells one year after transplant.

Germline CDR1 and CDR2: MGHRA and YSYEKL. Between the trimmed V and J ends, which lost 0 bases and 4 bases, there was a span of 4 bases. The CDR3 sequence is 13 residues long. This clonotype was observed many times. Its specificity is unknown. During its preparation, the TCRbeta library received unique molecular identifiers. Each CDR3 protein gets one entry after TCRdb re-called the PCR reads with MiXCR. The repertoire consists of about 27,000 distinct CDR3 sequences, with 5.5% to 7.5% occurring once and the leading ten covering approximately 7%. The source of this sequence is a male patient younger than 18 who had a stem cell transplant for acute myeloid leukemia, so the T cells may come from the graft donor. The rearrangement links TRBV4-1 to TRBJ1-5; D unclear. The sample was PBMCs, mostly from graft donor cells, taken 180 days after TCRalphabeta/CD19-depleted stem cell transplant. CDR3 in DNA: TGCGCCAGCAGCCAAGAGAAAAATCAGCCCCAGCATTTT. Translating it yields CASSQEKNQPQHF.